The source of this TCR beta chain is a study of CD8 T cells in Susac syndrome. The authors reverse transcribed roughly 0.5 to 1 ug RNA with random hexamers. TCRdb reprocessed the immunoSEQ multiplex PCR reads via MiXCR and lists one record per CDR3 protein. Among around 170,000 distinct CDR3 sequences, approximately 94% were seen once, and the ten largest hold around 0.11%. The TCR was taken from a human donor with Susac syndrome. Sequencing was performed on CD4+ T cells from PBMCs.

The CDR3 reads CASSPGQPNSPLHF. In DNA, the CDR3 is TGTGCCAGCTCACCGGGACAGCCTAATTCACCCCTCCACTTT. The rearrangement joins TRBV18 to TRBJ1-6; 7 bases agree with TRBD1. The CDR3 is 14 amino acids. Germline CDR1 reads KGHSH; CDR2 reads LQKENI. V was clipped by 3 bases and J by 6 bases; unmatched bases: 2.